This T cell receptor (beta chain) was found in a study of CXCR3-negative and CXCR3-positive naive CD8 T cells. Germline loops: CDR1 SGHTA, CDR2 FQGTGA. This CDR3 spans 13 amino acids. Notes on the study in general: Naive cells, whether CXCR3-negative or CXCR3-positive, had similar TRBV-TRBJ usage, while memory cells differed. CXCR3-negative naive cells had less hydrophobic TRB CDR3s than did CXCR3-positive naive cells. Memory CD8+ cells showed much lower diversity, while both naive subsets were comparably high.

As to this clonotype: The antigen remains unidentified.

Through 5' RACE with UMI labels, the TRB cDNA libraries were prepared. Each CDR3 protein gets one entry in TCRdb, which reprocessed the 5' RACE reads and gives no DNA. This sample contains over 50,000 distinct CDR3 sequences. Naive CD8+ T cells showed CD45RO-CCR7+CD27+CD95-. The chain uses TRBV7-3 and TRBJ2-7. The source is a human donor in good health. Some clones in this sample may be carry-over from other donors' samples. The specimen sequenced was naive CXCR3+ CD8+ T cells from blood. Stated subset: CD45RO-CCR7+CD27+CD95- naive CD8+ T cells expressing CXCR3 (TNR3+). The CDR3 reads CASSFGPNYEQYF. The full variable domain, completed using reference TRBV7-3 and TRBJ2-7, is GAGVSQTPSNKVTEKGKYVELRCDPISGHTALYWYRQSLGQGPEFLIYFQGTGAADDSGLPNDRFFAVRPEGSVSTLKIQRTERGDSAVYLCASSFGPNYEQYFGPGTRLTVT.